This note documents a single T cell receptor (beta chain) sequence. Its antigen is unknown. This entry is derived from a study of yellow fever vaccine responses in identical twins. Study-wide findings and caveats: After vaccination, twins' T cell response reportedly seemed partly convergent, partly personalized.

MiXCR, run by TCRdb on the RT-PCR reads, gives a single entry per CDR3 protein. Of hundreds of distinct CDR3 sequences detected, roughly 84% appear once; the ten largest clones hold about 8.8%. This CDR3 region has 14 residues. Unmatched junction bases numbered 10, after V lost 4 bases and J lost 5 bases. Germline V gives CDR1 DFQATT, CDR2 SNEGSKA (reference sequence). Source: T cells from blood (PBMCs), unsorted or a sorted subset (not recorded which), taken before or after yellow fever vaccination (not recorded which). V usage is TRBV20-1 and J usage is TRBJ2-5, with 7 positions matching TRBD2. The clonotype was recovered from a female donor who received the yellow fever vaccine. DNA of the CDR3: TGCAGTGCTAACAACCCGGGAGGAGGGGAGACCCAGTACTTC. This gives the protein CSANNPGGGETQYF.